A single sample gave rise to the 23 T cell receptor beta chains below, sequenced in a study of T cells after yellow fever vaccination. One entry per CDR3 protein results from TCRdb running MiXCR on the 5' RACE reads. This sample yields roughly 150,000 distinct CDR3 sequences, of which 6.5% to 8.5% are seen a single time; roughly 2.5% belongs to the top ten. Material: CD4+ T cells sorted from PBMCs, obtained about 5 days after the first yellow fever vaccination. These receptors all stem from a young man who received the YFV17D yellow fever vaccine.

The chain combines TRBV6-2 or TRBV6-3 with TRBJ2-3; 9 bases are shared with TRBD2. V gave up 2 bases and J gave up 10 bases; unmatched junction bases: 10. Germline V gene sequence: CDR1 MNHEY, CDR2 SVGEGT. The CDR3 consists of 15 residues. Here the CDR3 reads CASSYVASGDLAQYF. The CDR3, as DNA: TGTGCCAGCAGTTACGTGGCTAGCGGGGATTTGGCGCAGTATTTT.

This sequence joins TRBV6-1 and TRBJ2-3; D assignment may be TRBD1 or TRBD2 (5 bases each). With 5 bases removed from V and 4 bases from J, the gap between germline ends came to 16 bases. The germline V gene encodes CDR1 MNHNS and CDR2 SASEGT. CDR3 length equals 15 residues. CDR3: CASSPSGGFADTQYF. CDR3 in DNA: TGTGCCAGCAGTCCCTCTGGGGGTTTCGCAGATACGCAGTATTTT.

This clonotype was seen only a few times. This chain connects TRBV27 to TRBJ2-3; 8 nucleotides align to TRBD1. The CDR3 sequence is 14 residues long. V lost 4 bases and J lost 9; bases outside the gene matches: 9. In germline, CDR1 is MNHEY, CDR2 SMNVEV (reference sequence). The DNA for the CDR3 is TGTGCCAGCAGTTCCCTTCAGGGGGCGCGGACGCAGTATTTT. It specifies CASSSLQGARTQYF.

This clonotype was found many times. The rearrangement uses TRBV7-6 and TRBJ1-1; 9 bases are a match to TRBD1. CDR1 SGHVS and CDR2 FNYEAQ come from the germline V gene. CDR3 size: 15 residues. Unmatched junction bases numbered 10, after V lost 4 bases and J lost 7 bases. The CDR3 is CASSSGTGMEGEAFF. The CDR3 DNA follows: TGTGCCAGCAGCTCCGGGACAGGGATGGAAGGTGAAGCTTTCTTT.

The genes are TRBV20-1 and TRBJ2-7, with D possibly being TRBD2 (5 bases). Germline V CDR1 and CDR2: DFQATT, SNEGSKA (reference sequence). V lost 5 bases and J lost 3, with 17 bases in between. This CDR3 is built from 14 residues. Here the CDR3 DNA reads TGCAGTGCTCGGCGGGCAGGAACCCACTACGAGCAGTACTTC. It specifies CSARRAGTHYEQYF.

This clonotype was seen a handful of times. This rearrangement joins TRBV29-1 to TRBJ1-1; TRBD1 matches at 9 bases. Germline assignment: CDR1 SQVTM and CDR2 ANQGSEA. The V gene end was trimmed by 7 bases and the J gene end by 4 bases; junction bases not matched to a gene: 7. This CDR3 is built from 13 residues. CDR3: CSGDRQGGTEAFF. The CDR3, as DNA: TGCAGCGGCGATCGACAGGGGGGCACTGAAGCTTTCTTT. The full variable domain, rest sourced from reference TRBV29-1 and TRBJ1-1, is SAVISQKPSRDICQRGTSLTIQCQVDSQVTMMFWYRQQPGQSLTLIATANQGSEATYESGFVIDKFPISRPNLTFSTLTVSNMSPEDSSIYLCSGDRQGGTEAFFGQGTRLTVV.

This clonotype was recorded many times. The rearrangement links TRBV4-3 to TRBJ1-1; D possibly corresponds to TRBD1 (5 bases). The V gene's germline CDR1 is LGHNA and CDR2 YSLEER. CDR3 length: 15 residues. Trimming removed 0 bases from V and 0 bases from J, with 8 bases in between. The CDR3 DNA is TGCGCCAGCAGCCAAGAACAGGCGATGAACACTGAAGCTTTCTTT. It encodes CASSQEQAMNTEAFF.

This clonotype was detected many times. V and J are TRBV7-9 and TRBJ2-3; the D gene is possibly TRBD1 (5 bases). V shed 6 bases and J shed 0 bases, with 10 bases lying between them. There are 14 residues in the CDR3. In germline, CDR1 is SEHNR, CDR2 FQNEAQ (reference sequence). The CDR3 region is CASRYRQSTDTQYF. The CDR3 nucleotides are TGTGCCAGCAGGTACCGACAGAGCACAGATACGCAGTATTTT.

The gene calls are TRBV6-2 or TRBV6-3 and TRBJ1-6; 7 nucleotides line up with TRBD1. The CDR3 runs to 14 residues. The V gene's germline CDR1 is MNHEY and CDR2 SVGEGT. V shed 5 bases, J shed 13 bases, and the junction held 11 bases outside the gene matches. Written as DNA, the CDR3 is TGTGCCAGCAGTGAGGGACAGCGCTCGTTGCCCCTCCACTTT. Its translation: CASSEGQRSLPLHF.

This clonotype came up many times. The CDR3, as DNA: TGCAGTGCTCTTACAGGGATAACTAATGAAAAACTGTTTTTT. Its translation is CSALTGITNEKLFF. V usage is TRBV20-1 and J usage is TRBJ1-4, with a tentative D call TRBD1 (6 bases). Germline loops: CDR1 DFQATT, CDR2 SNEGSKA (reference sequence). With 5 bases removed from V and 1 base from J, the gap between germline ends came to 11 bases. The CDR3 has 14 residues.

Many counts were recorded for this clonotype. The chain recombines TRBV7-9 with TRBJ2-7; D might be TRBD1 (6 bases). The CDR3 runs to 15 residues. The germline V and J ends were trimmed by 5 bases and 2 bases, with 16 bases remaining between them. The germline V gene has CDR1 SEHNR and CDR2 FQNEAQ (reference sequence). The CDR3 is CASSDRDNLAYEQYF. As DNA, the CDR3 is TGTGCCAGCAGCGACCGGGACAACCTCGCCTACGAGCAGTACTTC.

This clonotype was seen many times. DNA for the CDR3: TGTGCCAGCAGTTTAGGGCTCATAAACTACGAGCAGTACGTC. Translation: CASSLGLINYEQYV. V and J are TRBV12-3 or TRBV12-4 and TRBJ2-7; unclear D gene. Trimming took off 1 base at V and 3 bases at J, with 10 bases between the two ends. The CDR3 extends over 14 amino acids.

The gene calls are TRBV6-5 and TRBJ2-7, with a tentative D call TRBD1 (6 bases). V gave up 0 bases and J gave up 3 bases, with 9 bases separating them. Germline V gene data show CDR1 as MNHEY and CDR2 as SVGAGI. CDR3 length: 14 residues. Here the CDR3 reads CASSYSGRGYEQYF. The CDR3 bases are TGTGCCAGCAGTTACTCGGGCAGGGGCTACGAGCAGTACTTC.

This clonotype was seen at least ten times. This chain links TRBV7-9 with TRBJ1-1, with unresolved D. V shed 2 bases and J shed 7 bases, with 5 bases lying between them. The CDR3 covers 11 residues. Germline values: CDR1 SEHNR, CDR2 FQNEAQ (reference sequence). This chain's CDR3 is CASSLLGEAFF. DNA of the CDR3: TGTGCCAGCAGCTTATTAGGTGAAGCTTTCTTT. Based on the CDR3 plus reference TRBV7-9 and TRBJ1-1, the full variable domain is DTGVSQNPRHKITKRGQNVTFRCDPISEHNRLYWYRQTLGQGPEFLTYFQNEAQLEKSRLLSDRFSAERPKGSFSTLEIQRTEQGDSAMYLCASSLLGEAFFGQGTRLTVV.

The chain combines TRBV5-6 with TRBJ2-7, with TRBD2 matching 9 bases. Trimming removed 0 bases from V and 6 bases from J; junction bases left unmatched: 10. The CDR3 runs 16 residues. Looked up from germline, CDR1 is SGHDT and CDR2 is YYEEEE. The CDR3: CASSLAGASGTREQYV. The CDR3 bases are TGTGCCAGCAGCTTGGCCGGTGCTAGCGGGACCCGCGAGCAGTACGTC.

The gene calls are TRBV20-1 and TRBJ2-7; the D is unclear. Trimming stripped 1 base from V and 6 bases from J, with 16 bases between. Germline CDR1 reads DFQATT; CDR2 reads SNEGSKA (reference sequence). CDR3 size: 14 residues. CDR3 sequence reads: CSARGSINPSEQYF. In DNA, the CDR3 is TGCAGTGCTAGAGGCTCCATTAACCCGAGCGAGCAGTACTTC.

This clonotype was counted ten times or more. V is TRBV27 and J is TRBJ1-5; 8 bases match TRBD1. V lost 5 bases, J lost 2 bases, and 2 bases stayed unmatched. The germline V gene has CDR1 MNHEY and CDR2 SMNVEV (reference sequence). The CDR3 loop spans 14 amino acids. CDR3 nucleotides: TGTGCCAGCAGTACGACAGGGGGCAATCAGCCCCAGCATTTT. This gives the protein CASSTTGGNQPQHF.

This clonotype was counted many times. This chain joins TRBV18 and TRBJ2-7; 9 nucleotides line up with TRBD1. The CDR3 sequence is 14 residues long. Losses at the gene ends were 3 bases for V and 6 bases for J; bases not matched to a gene: 6. Germline values: CDR1 KGHSH, CDR2 LQKENI. This CDR3 is CASSPPPDRGEQYF. In DNA form, the CDR3 reads TGTGCCAGCTCACCCCCCCCGGACAGGGGCGAGCAGTACTTC.

This clonotype was detected only a few times. The genes are TRBV9 and TRBJ2-3, with D tentatively TRBD2 (7 bases). The CDR3 sequence is 17 residues long. Per the germline V gene, CDR1 is SGDLS and CDR2 is YYNGEE. V shed 3 bases and J shed 6 bases, with 23 bases lying between them. The CDR3 region is CASSARGRSGGRDTQYF. The CDR3 DNA follows: TGTGCCAGCAGCGCTAGAGGTCGTTCCGGGGGGCGCGATACGCAGTATTTT.

This clonotype has ten or more counts. The V gene is TRBV12-3 or TRBV12-4, the J gene TRBJ2-7, with a tentative D call TRBD1 (5 bases). V gave up 4 bases and J gave up 3 bases, with 7 bases separating them. The CDR3 sequence is 12 residues long. The CDR3 DNA reads as TGTGCCAGCAGTTCAACAGGCTACGAGCAGTACTTC. This translates into CASSSTGYEQYF.

This clonotype was seen once. The chain couples TRBV6-1 to TRBJ2-7; 8 bases agree with TRBD1. Germline assignment: CDR1 MNHNS and CDR2 SASEGT. The V and J ends lost 6 bases and 1 base, in that order; junction bases with no gene match: 8. The CDR3 consists of 15 residues. CDR3 amino acids: CASRGDRGSSYEQYF. The CDR3 DNA is TGTGCCAGCAGAGGCGACAGGGGTAGTTCCTACGAGCAGTACTTC.

This clonotype was picked up many times. This chain links TRBV9 with TRBJ2-2; D might be TRBD1 or TRBD2, each matching 5 bases. The CDR3 has 16 residues. Trimming stripped 3 bases from V and 2 bases from J, with 14 bases between. CDR1 SGDLS and CDR2 YYNGEE come from the germline V gene. The CDR3, as DNA: TGTGCCAGCAGCGCGGGGCAGTTAATCAACACCGGGGAGCTGTTTTTT. Its translation: CASSAGQLINTGELFF.

This clonotype showed up just once. The chain carries TRBV6-2 or TRBV6-3 and TRBJ1-1; D perhaps matches TRBD1 (5 bases). Trimming removed 5 bases from V and 0 bases from J, with 10 bases in between. The CDR3 sequence is 14 residues long. Looked up from germline, CDR1 is MNHEY and CDR2 is SVGEGT. The chain's CDR3 is CASSGGGLNTEAFF. DNA of the CDR3: TGTGCCAGCAGTGGGGGGGGATTGAACACTGAAGCTTTCTTT.